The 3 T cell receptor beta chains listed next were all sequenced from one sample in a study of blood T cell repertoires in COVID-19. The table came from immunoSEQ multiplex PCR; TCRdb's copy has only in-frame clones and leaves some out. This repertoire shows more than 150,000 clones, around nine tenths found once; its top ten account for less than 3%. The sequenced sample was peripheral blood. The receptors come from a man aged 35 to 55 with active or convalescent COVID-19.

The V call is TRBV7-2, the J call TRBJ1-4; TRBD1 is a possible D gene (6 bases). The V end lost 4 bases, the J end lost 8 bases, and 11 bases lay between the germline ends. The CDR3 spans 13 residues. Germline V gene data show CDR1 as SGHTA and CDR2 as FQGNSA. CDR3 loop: CASSSGVREKLFF. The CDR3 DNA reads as TGTGCCAGCAGCTCAGGGGTTAGGGAAAAACTGTTTTTT.

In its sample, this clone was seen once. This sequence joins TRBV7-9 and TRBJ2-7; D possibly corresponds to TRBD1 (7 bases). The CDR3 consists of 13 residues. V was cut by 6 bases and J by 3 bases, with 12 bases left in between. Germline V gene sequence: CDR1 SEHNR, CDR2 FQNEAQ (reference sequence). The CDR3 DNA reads TGTGCCAGCAGGGGGGGACAGCACTACGAGCAGTACTTC. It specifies CASRGGQHYEQYF.

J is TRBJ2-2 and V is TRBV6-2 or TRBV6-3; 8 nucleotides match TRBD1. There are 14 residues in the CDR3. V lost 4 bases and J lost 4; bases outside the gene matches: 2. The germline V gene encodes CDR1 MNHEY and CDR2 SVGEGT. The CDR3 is CASSSTGGTGELFF. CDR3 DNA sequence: TGTGCCAGCAGTTCCACAGGGGGCACCGGGGAGCTGTTTTTT.